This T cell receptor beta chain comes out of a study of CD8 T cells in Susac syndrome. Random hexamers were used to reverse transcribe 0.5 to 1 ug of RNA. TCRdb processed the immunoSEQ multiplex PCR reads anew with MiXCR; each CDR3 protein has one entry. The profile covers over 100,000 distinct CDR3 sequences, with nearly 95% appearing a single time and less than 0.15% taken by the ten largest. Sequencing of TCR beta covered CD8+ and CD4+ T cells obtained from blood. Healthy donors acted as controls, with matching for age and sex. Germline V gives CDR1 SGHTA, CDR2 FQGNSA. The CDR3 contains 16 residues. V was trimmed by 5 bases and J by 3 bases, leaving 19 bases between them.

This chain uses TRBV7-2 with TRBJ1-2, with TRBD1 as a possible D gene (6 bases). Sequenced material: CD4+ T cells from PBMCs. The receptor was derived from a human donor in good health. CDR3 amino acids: CASSPLTGLTDYGYTF. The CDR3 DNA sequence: TGTGCCAGCAGCCCCCTGACAGGCCTGACGGACTATGGCTACACCTTC.